The clone carrying this T cell receptor (beta chain) showed up just once. Its specificity is not known. The entry originates in a study of T cells in Graves' hyperthyroidism and ophthalmopathy. Whole-study findings and limits: Most clonotypes that expanded in the thyroid above 0.001 also showed up in blood.

V trimming: 5 bases; J trimming: 4 bases; junction bases outside the gene matches: 8. The CDR3 loop spans 14 amino acids. Germline CDR1 and CDR2: DFQATT and SNEGSKA (reference sequence). Amplification of TCR beta CDR3 regions used RNA as the template. First-round RT-PCR with HTBI primers amplified the TCR CDR3 region. Each CDR3 protein gets one entry after TCRdb re-called the multiplex PCR reads with MiXCR. The sample has a few hundred thousand distinct CDR3 sequences, approximately 18% seen once. The TCR sequence derives from a man younger than 35 with Graves' ophthalmopathy. This chain joins TRBV20-1 and TRBJ2-1, with 7 bases that match TRBD2. What was sequenced was blood. The CDR3 DNA sequence: TGCAGTGCTCCGTGGGGGGGGGGGTACAATGAGCAGTTCTTC. It yields the protein CSAPWGGGYNEQFF.